This TCR beta chain was captured in a study of CD8+ T cells in alopecia areata. RNA extraction was followed by reverse transcription into cDNA, which acted as the sequencing template. The protocol was immunoSEQ multiplex PCR, while the TCRdb copy is restricted to in-frame clones and leaves out a portion. The table shows some 120,000 clones, with around 45% occurring only once. In alopecia areata patients, both lesional scalp punch biopsies and peripheral blood were collected. Sequencing input: NKG2D-low CD8+ T cells sorted from blood. The receptor comes from a human donor with alopecia areata.

The CDR3 reads CAWSVTEHDTDTQYF. CDR3 bases: TGTGCCTGGAGTGTAACGGAGCACGACACAGATACGCAGTATTTT. The chain carries TRBV30 and TRBJ2-3; D is undetermined. The CDR3 spans 15 residues. Germline V gene data show CDR1 as GTSNPN and CDR2 as SVGIG (reference sequence). V lost 0 bases, J lost 2 bases, and 12 bases lay in between.